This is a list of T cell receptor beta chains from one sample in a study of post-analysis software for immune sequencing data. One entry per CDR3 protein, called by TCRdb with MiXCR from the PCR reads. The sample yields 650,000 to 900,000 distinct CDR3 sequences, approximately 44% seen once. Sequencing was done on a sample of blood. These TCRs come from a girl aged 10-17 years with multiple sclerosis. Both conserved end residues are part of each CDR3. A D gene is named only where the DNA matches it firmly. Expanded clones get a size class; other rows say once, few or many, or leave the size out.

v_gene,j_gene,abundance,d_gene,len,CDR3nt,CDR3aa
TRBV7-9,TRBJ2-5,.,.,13,TGTGCCAGCAGCTCGTCCCTGGAGGAGACCCAGTACTTC,CASSSSLEETQYF
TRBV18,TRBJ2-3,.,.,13,TGTGCCAACTCAGAGGGGAGCGTTTATACGCAGTATTTT,CANSEGSVYTQYF
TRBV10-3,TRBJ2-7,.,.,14,TGTGCCATCAGTGGACTAGAAGGGAAGAATGAGCAGTACTTC,CAISGLEGKNEQYF
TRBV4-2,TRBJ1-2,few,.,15,TGTGCCAGCAGCCAAGTAGGTTCAGAAAACTATGGCTACACCTTC,CASSQVGSENYGYTF
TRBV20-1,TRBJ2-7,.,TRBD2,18,TGCAGTGCCGGGACTAGCGGGAGAGGACCAGAAGTTATGTACGAGCAGTACTTC,CSAGTSGRGPEVMYEQYF
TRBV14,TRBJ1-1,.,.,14,TGTGCCAGCAGCCAAGTGACGGGCGGCACTGAAGCTTTCTTT,CASSQVTGGTEAFF
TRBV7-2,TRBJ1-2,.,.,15,TGTGCCAGCAGCTTATATCGGGACACAATATATGGCTACACCTTC,CASSLYRDTIYGYTF
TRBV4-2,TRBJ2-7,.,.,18,TGTGCCAGCAGCCAAGCTTGGCCGGTGGGGAGGTCCCCCTACGAGCAGTACTTC,CASSQAWPVGRSPYEQYF
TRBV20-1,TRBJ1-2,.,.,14,TGCAGTGCTAGAGCTGATATCCAAGGCTATGGCTACACCTTC,CSARADIQGYGYTF
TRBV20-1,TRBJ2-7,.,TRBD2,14,TGCAGTGCTAGAATAGCGGGGGAAGCCTACGAGCAGTACTTC,CSARIAGEAYEQYF
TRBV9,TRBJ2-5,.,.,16,TGTGCCAGCAGCGTACTGGCCGGGACGGTACAAGAGACCCAGTACTTC,CASSVLAGTVQETQYF
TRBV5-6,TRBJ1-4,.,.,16,TGTGCCAGCAGCTTCGACGAGGGAGCCCCTCCAGAAAAACTGTTTTTT,CASSFDEGAPPEKLFF
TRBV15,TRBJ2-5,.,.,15,TGTGCCACCAGCAGAGATCCAGGGGAGGCAGAGACCCAGTACTTC,CATSRDPGEAETQYF
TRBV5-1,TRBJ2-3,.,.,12,TGCGCCAGCAGCCACCCCACAGATACGCAGTATTTT,CASSHPTDTQYF
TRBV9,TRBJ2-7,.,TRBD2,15,TGTGCCAGCAGCGAGACTAGCGGAGGGGCCTACGAGCAGTACTTC,CASSETSGGAYEQYF
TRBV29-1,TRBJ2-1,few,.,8,TGCAGCGTTGAATCTGGGTTCTTC,CSVESGFF
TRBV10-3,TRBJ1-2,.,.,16,TGTGCCATCAGGGCTTACCATGGGAAAGCTGCGGATGGCTACACCTTC,CAIRAYHGKAADGYTF
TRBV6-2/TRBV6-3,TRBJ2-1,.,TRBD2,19,TGTGCCAGCAGTTTTTCCACCCTGGGAGGGGTTGGGGCTTACAATGAGCGGTTCTTC,CASSFSTLGGVGAYNERFF
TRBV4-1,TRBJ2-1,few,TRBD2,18,TGCGCCAGCAGCCAAGATTTTGCGGGAGCGGGGTATGGGAATGAGCAGTTCTTC,CASSQDFAGAGYGNEQFF
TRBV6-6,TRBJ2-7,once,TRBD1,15,TGTGCCAGCAGCCCCCCGACAGGGCTGACCTACGAGCAGTACTTC,CASSPPTGLTYEQYF
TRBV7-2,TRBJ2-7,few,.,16,TGTGCCAGCAGCCTCATCTCTGGGGGGCCTTCCTACGAGCAGTACTTC,CASSLISGGPSYEQYF
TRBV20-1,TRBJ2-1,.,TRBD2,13,TGCAGTACTGCCCGGGGGACTAGCAATGAGCAGTTCTTC,CSTARGTSNEQFF
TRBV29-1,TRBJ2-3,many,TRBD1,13,TGCAGCGTCTCGACAGGGCTCACAGATACGCAGTATTTT,CSVSTGLTDTQYF
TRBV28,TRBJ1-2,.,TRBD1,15,TGTGCCAGCAGTTTAAGGTGGGGACAGGGCTATGGCTACACCTTC,CASSLRWGQGYGYTF
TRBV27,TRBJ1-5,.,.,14,TGTGCCACCTCCCCGGGGGGCGGCAATCAGCCCCAGCATTTT,CATSPGGGNQPQHF
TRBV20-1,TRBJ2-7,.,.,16,TGCAGTGCTAGAGACGGAAGCGACCGGGTTTTGGGCGAGCAGTACTTC,CSARDGSDRVLGEQYF
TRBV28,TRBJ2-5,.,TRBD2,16,TGTGCCAGCAGTTCTCGGACTAGCGGATACCAAGAGACCCAGTACTTC,CASSSRTSGYQETQYF
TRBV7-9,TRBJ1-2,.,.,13,TGTGCCAGCAGCCTTTCTGAGGAGGCTGGCTACACCTTC,CASSLSEEAGYTF
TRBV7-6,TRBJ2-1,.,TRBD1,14,TGTGCCAGCACTAAGGACAGGCCGTACAATGAGCAGTTCTTC,CASTKDRPYNEQFF
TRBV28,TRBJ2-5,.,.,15,TGTGCCAGCAGTTTCGAGGTGGGGATGAGGGAGACCCAGTACTTC,CASSFEVGMRETQYF
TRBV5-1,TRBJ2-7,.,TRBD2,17,TGCGCCAGCAGCTCCCGGAGAAGCGGGGTCTTCTCCTACGAGCAGTACTTC,CASSSRRSGVFSYEQYF
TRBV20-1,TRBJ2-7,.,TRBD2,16,TGCAGTGCTAGTCCCGAAGCGTTAGCGGGAGTTAACGAGCAGTACTTC,CSASPEALAGVNEQYF
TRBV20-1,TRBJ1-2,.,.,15,TGCAGTGCCCCCCTCCGCGCGGGGACGAACTATGGCTACACCTTC,CSAPLRAGTNYGYTF
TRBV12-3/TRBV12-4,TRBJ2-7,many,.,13,TGTGCCAGCAGTTCTATAGGCTCCCACGAGCAGTACTTC,CASSSIGSHEQYF
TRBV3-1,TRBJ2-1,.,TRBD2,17,TGTGCCAGCAGCCCCCTTTTGCCTAGCGGAGTCTACAATGAGCAGTTCTTC,CASSPLLPSGVYNEQFF
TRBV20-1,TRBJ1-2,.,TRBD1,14,TGCAGTGCTAGACCCCTGGGGACAGACTATGGCTACACCTTC,CSARPLGTDYGYTF
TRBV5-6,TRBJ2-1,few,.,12,TGTGCCAGCAGCGGGGGACGGGGCGTACAGTTCTTC,CASSGGRGVQFF
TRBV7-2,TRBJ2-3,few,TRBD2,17,TGTGCCAGCAGCTTAGCGTGGCTAGCGGGTAGCACAGATACGCAGTATTTT,CASSLAWLAGSTDTQYF
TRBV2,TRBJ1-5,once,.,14,TGTGCCAGCCAACAGGGTTCAAGCAGTCAGCCCCAGCATTTT,CASQQGSSSQPQHF
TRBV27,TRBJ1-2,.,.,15,TGTGCCAGCAGTCCCTCAGTGCAGCCTAACTATGGCTACACCTTC,CASSPSVQPNYGYTF
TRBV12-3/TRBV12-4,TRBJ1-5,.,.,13,TGTGCCAGCAGCACCAGGGGAAATCAGCCCCAGCATTTT,CASSTRGNQPQHF
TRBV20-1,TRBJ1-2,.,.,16,TGCAGTGCTGACCCAGACCGACAAGTCCTTAACTATGGCTACACCTTC,CSADPDRQVLNYGYTF
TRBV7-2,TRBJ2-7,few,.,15,TGTGCCAGCAGCTTGGGGCAGTTCCCGCCCTACGAGCAGTACTTC,CASSLGQFPPYEQYF
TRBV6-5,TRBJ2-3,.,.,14,TGTGCCAGCAGTTACCAAGGGAGCACAGATACGCAGTATTTT,CASSYQGSTDTQYF
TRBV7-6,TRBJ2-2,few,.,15,TGTGCCAGCAGCTTAAGGCTAGCAGGCACCGGGGAGCTGTTTTTT,CASSLRLAGTGELFF
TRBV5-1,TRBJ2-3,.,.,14,TGCGCCAGCAGCTTGGGATCCCATGGGGATACGCAGTATTTT,CASSLGSHGDTQYF
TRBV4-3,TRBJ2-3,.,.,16,TGCGCCAGCAGCCAAGATTTCCAGGGGCCCACAGATACGCAGTATTTT,CASSQDFQGPTDTQYF
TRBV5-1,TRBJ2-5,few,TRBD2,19,TGCGCCAGCAGCTTGGGGCGGCTGACTAGCGGAGGATACCAAGAGACCCAGTACTTC,CASSLGRLTSGGYQETQYF
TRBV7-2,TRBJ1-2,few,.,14,TGTGCCAGCAGCGTTACAGGAATGGTCTATGGCTACACCTTC,CASSVTGMVYGYTF
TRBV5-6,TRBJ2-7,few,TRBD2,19,TGTGCCAGCAGCTCCCCGGGACTAGCGGAGGAGGACGGACCCTACGAGCAGTACTTC,CASSSPGLAEEDGPYEQYF
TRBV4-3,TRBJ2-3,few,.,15,TGCGCCAGCAGCCGTATCGCCGGGACGACAGATACGCAGTATTTT,CASSRIAGTTDTQYF
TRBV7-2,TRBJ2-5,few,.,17,TGTGCCAGCAGCTTAGGGGTCCATTCTGCGGGCCAAGAGACCCAGTACTTC,CASSLGVHSAGQETQYF
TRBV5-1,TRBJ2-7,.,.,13,TGCGCCAGCAGCTTGGAGCCGACCTACGAGCAGTACTTC,CASSLEPTYEQYF
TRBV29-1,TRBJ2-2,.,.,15,TGCAGCGTTAGCTCCGGGACTGTCGGTGTCGGGGAGCTGTTTTTT,CSVSSGTVGVGELFF
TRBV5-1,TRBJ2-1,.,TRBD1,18,TGCGCCAGCAGCTTGGTAGGACAGGGGGAAACCTCCTACAATGAGCAGTTCTTC,CASSLVGQGETSYNEQFF
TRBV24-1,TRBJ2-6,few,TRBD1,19,TGTGCCACCAGTGATCCAAACGGACAGGGTTCGGCTGGGGCCAACGTCCTGACTTTC,CATSDPNGQGSAGANVLTF
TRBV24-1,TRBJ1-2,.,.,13,TGTGCCACCAGTGCCACGGACGGCTATGGCTACACCTTC,CATSATDGYGYTF
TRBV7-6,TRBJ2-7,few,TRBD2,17,TGTGCCAGCAGCCCCCGGACTAGCGGGAGCCGCTCCTACGAGCAGTACTTC,CASSPRTSGSRSYEQYF
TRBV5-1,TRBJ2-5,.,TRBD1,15,TGCGCCAGCAGCTCGAACCGGGACAGGCAAGAGACCCAGTACTTC,CASSSNRDRQETQYF
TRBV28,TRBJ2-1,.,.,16,TGTGCCAGCAGTTTAGATCCGGTAGGAGGGTACAATGAGCAGTTCTTC,CASSLDPVGGYNEQFF